The clone carrying this TCR beta chain has ten or more counts. Antigen unknown. This sample stems from a study of T cells after yellow fever vaccination. Study results and limitations: Though it reached lower strength, the secondary response hit its peak faster, day 5 versus 15. Booster sampling recovered most clones from primary vaccination (roughly 96% CD4, 80% to 90% CD8). Overlap between CD4 and CD8 compartments was detected for a small share of clonotypes.

5'RACE template switching produced TCR cDNA carrying a universal primer site and UMIs. MiXCR, applied by TCRdb to the 5' RACE reads, yields one record per CDR3 protein. The table includes 150,000 to 200,000 distinct CDR3 sequences, about 6% detected once. CDR3 size: 15 residues. CDR1 is SGHTA and CDR2 is FQGNSA in the germline V gene. V lost 5 bases to trimming and J lost 4 bases; unmatched junction nucleotides: 7. The starting material was CD4+ T cells sorted from PBMCs, obtained on the day of the first yellow fever vaccination. The TCR sequence derives from a man aged 18-30 years who received the YFV17D yellow fever vaccine. V and J are TRBV7-2 and TRBJ2-1; 8 nucleotides agree with TRBD1. The CDR3 protein is CASSRGQGVYNEQFF. In DNA, the CDR3 is TGTGCCAGCAGCCGTGGACAGGGTGTATACAATGAGCAGTTCTTC.